The rows below give T cell receptor beta chains drawn from one sample of a study of cytomegalovirus exposure and HLA in healthy donors. Assay used: immunoSEQ multiplex PCR; TCRdb lists only in-frame clones, some missing. This listing includes 100,000 to 150,000 clones. The sequencing input was PBMCs. The source is a man aged 35 to 55 in good health and CMV-seronegative. CDR3s include the opening cysteine and the closing phenylalanine or tryptophan.

j_call v_call cdr3_aa
. TRBV5-1 CASSLASGGRDEQYF
TRBJ2-2 TRBV10-3 CAGGGGTGELFF
TRBJ1-1 TRBV6-6 CASSYSTTVAEAFF
. TRBV27 CASSLIAVGPYEQYF
TRBJ2-1 TRBV5-5 CASSWTSGRVVDEQFF
TRBJ2-2 TRBV27 CASSLSWRLAGTGELFF
TRBJ2-5 TRBV4-2 CASSQGNSGRLPQETQYF
TRBJ2-3 TRBV7-2 CASSLMTSSHTQYF
TRBJ2-5 TRBV5-6 CASSRGLAGDSETQYF
TRBJ2-3 TRBV5-1 CASSLDRGRDTQYF
TRBJ2-2 TRBV11-1 CASSLGDKMRELFF
TRBJ1-2 TRBV7-9 CASREANYGYTF
TRBJ1-4 TRBV4-1 CASSQVGTTNEKLFF
TRBJ2-1 TRBV30 CAWTYEAATGQFF
TRBJ1-6 TRBV2 CASSDGTGYSPLHF
TRBJ2-3 TRBV11-3 CASSGRLAGGADTQYF
TRBJ1-5 TRBV7-2 CASSLAGGNQPQHF
TRBJ1-2 TRBV5-1 CASSLGGQSNYGYTF
TRBJ2-2 TRBV7-2 CASSRQAANTGELFF
TRBJ1-4 TRBV9 CASSVGQGGEKLFF
TRBJ2-5 TRBV5-4 CASSAGRQETQYF
TRBJ2-1 TRBV6-5 CASSSRWGEQFF
TRBJ1-2 TRBV6-4 CASSGLYGYTF
. TRBV5-1 CASSLEAGNAYEQYF
TRBJ2-3 TRBV7-3 CASSSPGGITDTQYF
TRBJ1-2 TRBV9 CASSGGQGNYGYTF
TRBJ2-7 TRBV11-3 CASSATGSFEQYF
TRBJ2-7 TRBV6-1 CASMVREGQSYEQYF
TRBJ2-7 TRBV7-9 CASSWASGRGEQYF
TRBJ2-1 TRBV9 CASSSREVQFF